This TCR beta chain was observed in a study of blood T cell repertoires in COVID-19. The CDR3 runs to 16 residues. From germline, CDR1 is SNHLY and CDR2 FYNNEI. The ends lost 7 bases at V and 4 bases at J; junction bases unmatched: 12. Libraries were prepared by immunoSEQ multiplex PCR; TCRdb keeps only in-frame clonotypes and omits some of them. Among 200,000 to 300,000 clones listed, 75% to 90% were seen once. The sample taken for sequencing was peripheral blood. The J gene is TRBJ2-1, the V gene TRBV2, with TRBD1 matching 8 bases. This sequence was found in a woman aged 60-75 years with active or convalescent COVID-19. CDR3 in amino acids: CASNPTGAGGYNEQFF. Written as DNA, the CDR3 is TGTGCCAGCAACCCGACAGGGGCCGGGGGATACAATGAGCAGTTCTTC.